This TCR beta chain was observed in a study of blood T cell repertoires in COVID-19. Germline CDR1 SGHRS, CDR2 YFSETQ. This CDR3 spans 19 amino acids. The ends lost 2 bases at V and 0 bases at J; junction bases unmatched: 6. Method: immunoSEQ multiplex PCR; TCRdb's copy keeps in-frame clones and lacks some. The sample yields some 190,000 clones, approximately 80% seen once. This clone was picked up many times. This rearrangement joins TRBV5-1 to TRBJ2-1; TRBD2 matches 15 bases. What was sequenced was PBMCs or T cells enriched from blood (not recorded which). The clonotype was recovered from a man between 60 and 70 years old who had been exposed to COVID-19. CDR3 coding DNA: TGCGCCAGCAGCTTCACCGGGACTAGCGGGAGGAGCTCCTACAATGAGCAGTTCTTC. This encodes CASSFTGTSGRSSYNEQFF.